Each of the 17 T cell receptor beta chains below was sequenced from the same sample in a study of Graves' ophthalmopathy and Graves' hyperthyroidism. Amplified TCR beta CDR3 regions were obtained using RNA transcripts as template. HTBI primers were used in a first-round RT-PCR, which preceded a second-round multiplex PCR. TCRdb ran MiXCR on the multiplex PCR reads and lists one entry per CDR3 protein. The sample yields around 660,000 distinct CDR3 sequences, about 40% seen once. The sequenced sample consisted of peripheral blood. These receptors were obtained from an adult man with Graves' ophthalmopathy.

This clonotype was counted at least ten times. The V gene is TRBV7-8, the J gene TRBJ1-6, with 9 bases matching TRBD1. J lost 6 bases, V lost 2 bases, and 8 bases had no gene match. CDR1 is SGHVS, CDR2 FQNEAQ, per germline. This CDR3 spans 17 amino acids. The CDR3 coding sequence is TGTGCCAGCAGCTTACATTTGGGACAGGGCCCTAATTCACCCCTCCACTTT. This translates into CASSLHLGQGPNSPLHF.

This clonotype was observed at least ten times. The rearrangement uses TRBV10-3 and TRBJ2-2; D might be TRBD1 (5 bases). The V gene lost 4 bases and the J gene lost 0 bases, with 9 bases spanning the gap. Germline V gene data show CDR1 as ENHRY and CDR2 as SYGVKD. This CDR3 is built from 15 residues. The CDR3 loop is CAISGQGTNTGELFF. For the CDR3, the DNA is TGTGCCATCAGTGGGCAGGGAACGAACACCGGGGAGCTGTTTTTT.

V is TRBV29-1 and J is TRBJ2-7; D is perhaps TRBD1 or TRBD2 (6 bases each). The CDR3 runs to 12 residues. The germline V gene has CDR1 SQVTM and CDR2 ANQGSEA. The CDR3 protein is CTYLRGGDEQYF. DNA of the CDR3: TGCACCTACCTCAGGGGAGGTGACGAGCAGTACTTC.

This clonotype came up a few times. The chain links TRBV20-1 to TRBJ2-7, with 11 bases matching TRBD1. V trimming: 4 bases; J trimming: 4 bases; junction bases outside the gene matches: 9. Per germline, CDR1 DFQATT and CDR2 SNEGSKA (reference sequence). The CDR3 runs to 15 residues. The DNA of the CDR3 is TGCAGTGCTACAAAAGGACAGGGGGCGTCTTACGAGCAGTACTTC. The encoded protein is CSATKGQGASYEQYF.

This chain joins TRBV19 and TRBJ2-5, with TRBD1 identical over 8 bases. The CDR3 contains 15 residues. V was pared by 4 bases and J by 9 bases, with 13 bases of the junction left unmatched. Germline CDR1 and CDR2: LNHDA and SQIVND (reference sequence). As DNA, the CDR3 is TGTGCCAGTAGTACCAGGACAGGGCGCAATCAGCCCCAGTACTTC. It is translated as CASSTRTGRNQPQYF.

In this sample, this clonotype turned up many times. The chain has TRBV24-1 and TRBJ2-5, with 7 bases lining up with TRBD1. CDR1 and CDR2 from the germline V gene are KGHDR and SFDVKD. The CDR3 runs to 13 residues. Trimming took 5 bases from V and 5 from J; bases not matched to a gene: 4. The CDR3 sequence: CATSVGGRETQYF. CDR3 in DNA: TGTGCCACCAGTGTAGGGGGCAGGGAGACCCAGTACTTC.

V is TRBV20-1 and J is TRBJ1-1, with D tentatively TRBD1 (5 bases). CDR3 length: 13 amino acids. Germline CDR1 is DFQATT and CDR2 is SNEGSKA (reference sequence). Trimming pared 0 bases from V and 10 bases from J, leaving 15 bases between. CDR3 sequence reads: CSARDARGKGAFF. Here the CDR3 DNA reads TGCAGTGCTAGAGATGCTCGGGGGAAAGGAGCTTTCTTT.

For the CDR3, the DNA is TGTGCCAGCAGCGCGTCGGGGGGTGGGAATTCACCCCTCCACTTT. This gives the protein CASSASGGGNSPLHF. This chain connects TRBV9 to TRBJ1-6; possibly TRBD1 for D (5 bases). V lost 3 bases, J lost 7 bases, and 14 bases lay in between. Germline V gene sequence: CDR1 SGDLS, CDR2 YYNGEE. The length of the CDR3 is 15 residues.

The CDR3 protein is CASSLSGGLPGGTQYF. In DNA, the CDR3 is TGTGCCAGCAGCCTGTCAGGGGGACTACCCGGGGGCACGCAGTACTTC. The chain joins TRBV7-8 to TRBJ2-7; D might be TRBD1 or TRBD2, each matching 7 bases. V lost 5 bases, J lost 9 bases, and 26 bases lay in between. In germline, CDR1 is SGHVS, CDR2 FQNEAQ. CDR3 size: 16 residues.

The sample holds many counts of this clonotype. V usage is TRBV7-2 and J usage is TRBJ2-7, with TRBD2 as a possible D gene (5 bases). This CDR3 spans 17 amino acids. Trimming left V 5 bases short and J 3 bases short, with 23 bases between. CDR1 and CDR2 (germline): SGHTA, FQGNSA. The CDR3, as DNA: TGTGCCAGCAGCCCCAGAGGGCAGGATTTCCTTTTCTACGAGCAGTACTTC. Protein: CASSPRGQDFLFYEQYF.

The rearrangement joins TRBV29-1 to TRBJ2-3, with 12 bases fitting TRBD2. V shed 6 bases, J shed 4 bases, and the junction held 8 bases outside the gene matches. This CDR3 spans 15 amino acids. Germline V lookup: CDR1 SQVTM, CDR2 ANQGSEA. The CDR3 loop reads CSVHRTSGMPDTQYF. For the CDR3, the DNA is TGCAGCGTACACAGGACTAGCGGGATGCCAGATACGCAGTATTTT.

The chain couples TRBV9 to TRBJ2-3; 14 nucleotides agree with TRBD2. CDR1 and CDR2 from the germline V gene are SGDLS and YYNGEE. With V trimmed by 2 bases and J by 2 bases, 4 bases remained unmatched. The CDR3 runs 17 residues. The CDR3 reads CASSVTSGRALTDTQYF. The CDR3 nucleotides are TGTGCCAGCAGCGTGACTAGCGGGAGGGCCCTCACAGATACGCAGTATTTT.

This clonotype was detected only a few times. The CDR3 spells CASSYEGVIYGYTF. In nucleotides, the CDR3 is TGTGCCAGCAGCTACGAGGGGGTAATATATGGCTACACCTTC. V is TRBV7-8 and J is TRBJ1-2, with a possible D match to TRBD1 (6 bases). Looked up from germline, CDR1 is SGHVS and CDR2 is FQNEAQ. This CDR3 contains 14 residues. Trimming pared 4 bases from V and 5 bases from J, leaving 14 bases between.

In its sample, this clonotype was seen many times. V usage is TRBV7-6 and J usage is TRBJ1-6; D is possibly TRBD1 (5 bases). Germline V gene data show CDR1 as SGHVS and CDR2 as FNYEAQ. V gave up 2 bases and J gave up 0 bases, with 8 bases separating them. This CDR3 has 16 amino acids. CDR3 bases: TGTGCCAGCAGCTTAAGGGACCTCTCCTATAATTCACCCCTCCACTTT. This codes for CASSLRDLSYNSPLHF.

The V call is TRBV24-1, the J call TRBJ1-2, with D possibly being TRBD1 (5 bases). This CDR3 is built from 11 residues. Between the trimmed V and J ends, which lost 7 bases and 7 bases, there was a span of 9 bases. Per the germline V gene, CDR1 is KGHDR and CDR2 is SFDVKD. In DNA form, the CDR3 reads TGTGCCACCAGGGGGGTTGGTGGCTACACCTTC. Protein sequence: CATRGVGGYTF.

This clonotype came up many times. J is TRBJ2-2 and V is TRBV5-1, with D perhaps matching TRBD1 (5 bases). The CDR3 is 13 residues long. Trimming pared 0 bases from V and 6 bases from J, leaving 6 bases between. Germline V gene sequence: CDR1 SGHRS, CDR2 YFSETQ. CDR3 sequence: CASSLAGPGELFF. The CDR3 DNA is TGCGCCAGCAGCTTGGCAGGGCCCGGGGAGCTGTTTTTT.

This clonotype was counted at least ten times. The V and J genes are TRBV7-2 and TRBJ1-2; D is unresolved. CDR3 length equals 12 residues. V was pared by 6 bases and J by 13 bases, with 18 bases between. Germline V gene lookup returns CDR1 SGHTA and CDR2 FQGNSA. The CDR3, as DNA: TGTGCCAGCAGGAACCTTGAGGGAGTTTGCACCTTC. It yields the protein CASRNLEGVCTF.